These 9 T cell receptor beta chains were all obtained from the same sample, sequenced in a study of T cell responses to AZD1222 COVID-19 vaccine. Repertoires were generated with immunoSEQ multiplex PCR, while TCRdb's copy carries only in-frame clones and drops some. This sample has fewer than 95,000 clones, with about 89% found just once. The source material was peripheral blood, sampled 28 days after the second AZD1222 dose. Every receptor here comes from an adult who received the AZD1222 COVID-19 vaccine.

The chain has TRBV14 and TRBJ1-2; the D is unclear. CDR1 SGHDN and CDR2 FVKESK come from the germline V gene. The CDR3 is made up of 13 amino acids. Trimming removed 2 bases at V and 2 bases at J, with 6 bases between. CDR3 DNA sequence: TGTGCCAGCAGCCAACAATTAAACTATGGCTACACCTTC. This gives the protein CASSQQLNYGYTF. Together with reference TRBV14 and TRBJ1-2, the CDR3 gives the full variable domain: EAGVTQFPSHSVIEKGQTVTLRCDPISGHDNLYWYRRVMGKEIKFLLHFVKESKQDESGMPNNRFLAERTGGTYSTLKVQPAELEDSGVYFCASSQQLNYGYTFGSGTRLTVV.

This clone has just one count. Here the CDR3 DNA reads TGTGCCAGCAGTTGGGACACCGTGAGGGAGCAGTACTTC. It specifies CASSWDTVREQYF. The genes are TRBV6-6 and TRBJ2-7, with D possibly TRBD1 on 6 matching bases. Germline V lookup: CDR1 MNHNY, CDR2 SVGAGI (reference sequence). V lost 4 bases and J lost 7, with 14 bases in between. The CDR3 is made up of 13 amino acids.

The rearrangement links TRBV30 to TRBJ1-5; TRBD1 agrees at 8 bases. Germline values: CDR1 GTSNPN, CDR2 SVGIG (reference sequence). CDR3 size: 14 residues. V dropped 4 bases and J dropped 6; count of bases not matched to a gene: 8. The chain's CDR3 is CAWNPQGGSQPQHF. The DNA for the CDR3 is TGTGCCTGGAACCCACAGGGGGGGAGTCAGCCCCAGCATTTT.

The CDR3 DNA sequence: TGTGCCAGCAGCCCCCGCGTAGGCGAGCAGTACTTC. It specifies CASSPRVGEQYF. The chain combines TRBV11-3 with TRBJ2-7; D unresolved. Trimming removed 5 bases from V and 6 bases from J, with 11 bases in between. The CDR3 spans 12 residues. CDR1 and CDR2 (germline): SGHNT, YENEEA. Supplemented by reference TRBV11-3 and TRBJ2-7, the full variable domain reads EAGVVQSPRYKIIEKKQPVAFWCNPISGHNTLYWYLQNLGQGPELLIRYENEEAVDDSQLPKDRFSAERLKGVDSTLKIQPAELGDSAVYLCASSPRVGEQYFGPGTRLTVT.

The chain employs TRBV6-2 or TRBV6-3 and TRBJ1-5; 7 nucleotides align to TRBD1. Germline CDR1 reads MNHEY; CDR2 reads SVGEGT. J lost 2 bases, V lost 4 bases, and 8 bases had no gene match. This CDR3 has 16 residues. DNA for the CDR3: TGTGCCAGCAGTTTCCCCCGGGACAGAGGCAATCAGCCCCAGCATTTT. This encodes CASSFPRDRGNQPQHF.

The chain employs TRBV11-3 and TRBJ1-5; 8 bases align to TRBD1. The trim removed 5 bases at V and 2 bases at J, leaving 5 bases unmatched. The length of the CDR3 is 15 residues. Per germline, CDR1 SGHNT and CDR2 YENEEA. The CDR3 nucleotides are TGTGCCAGCAGCCCAGGGGGCGTTGGCAATCAGCCCCAGCATTTT. Amino acids: CASSPGGVGNQPQHF.

This chain joins TRBV14 and TRBJ1-2; no clear D gene. Germline-derived CDR1 and CDR2 are SGHDN and FVKESK. The V gene lost 2 bases and the J gene lost 0 bases, with 16 bases spanning the gap. The CDR3 is made up of 17 amino acids. CDR3 sequence (DNA): TGTGCCAGCAGCCAAAGTTTCCAATTTTTTGCTAACTATGGCTACACCTTC. This translates into CASSQSFQFFANYGYTF.

The V and J genes are TRBV6-5 and TRBJ1-5; a weak D match, TRBD1 (5 bases). The CDR3 spans 13 residues. Germline V gives CDR1 MNHEY, CDR2 SVGAGI. With 4 bases removed from V and 6 bases from J, the gap between germline ends came to 10 bases. This chain's CDR3 is CASSSARVQPQHF. In DNA form, the CDR3 reads TGTGCCAGCAGTTCCGCCAGGGTTCAGCCCCAGCATTTT.

The chain joins TRBV11-2 to TRBJ1-3; D perhaps matches TRBD1 (5 bases). The CDR3 extends over 14 amino acids. In germline, CDR1 is SGHAT, CDR2 FQNNGV. The V end was cut by 5 bases, the J end by 0 bases, with 8 bases between. CDR3 residues: CASSPRGSGNTIYF. The CDR3 bases are TGTGCCAGCAGCCCGAGGGGCTCTGGAAACACCATATATTTT.